Each of the 22 T cell receptor beta chains below was sequenced from the same sample in a study of CD4+ T cells in melanoma. Profiled with immunoSEQ multiplex PCR; TCRdb holds only in-frame clones, not every one. Altogether approximately 9,500 clones are present, 50% to 65% being singletons, with the ten largest covering approximately 25%. The sequenced sample consisted of cells from a culture (not recorded whether cultured in vitro). These TCRs come from a human donor with melanoma.

This chain links TRBV5-1 with TRBJ2-4; 7 bases are a match to TRBD2. This CDR3 is built from 13 residues. Germline CDR1 reads SGHRS; CDR2 reads YFSETQ. The V segment lost 5 bases and the J segment 6 bases; nucleotides outside the gene matches: 5. Here the CDR3 reads CASRPSGANIQYF. The CDR3, as DNA: TGCGCCAGCAGGCCTAGCGGAGCAAACATTCAGTACTTC.

This chain uses TRBV11-3 with TRBJ1-3; D gene unclear. The CDR3 totals 13 residues. V gave up 2 bases and J gave up 7 bases, with 9 bases separating them. Germline CDR1 reads SGHNT; CDR2 reads YENEEA. The CDR3 DNA sequence: TGTGCCAGCAGCTTAAGTGGAGGGAACACCATATATTTT. It codes for CASSLSGGNTIYF.

This chain connects TRBV29-1 to TRBJ1-2, with D unresolved. Trimming stripped 6 bases from V and 4 bases from J, with 15 bases between. The CDR3 runs 13 residues. The germline V gene encodes CDR1 SQVTM and CDR2 ANQGSEA. The CDR3 DNA follows: TGCAGCGTCGTGGCCGGGATGCGCTATGGCTACACCTTC. Translation: CSVVAGMRYGYTF.

This clone has just one count. The chain joins TRBV30 to TRBJ2-7, with D unresolved. Trimming removed 3 bases from V and 5 bases from J, with 11 bases in between. The CDR3 is 12 amino acids. Germline CDR1 is GTSNPN and CDR2 is SVGIG (reference sequence). For the CDR3, the DNA is TGTGCCTGGAGCCGTGGACGGAACGAGCAGTACTTC. It encodes CAWSRGRNEQYF.

V usage is TRBV10-2 and J usage is TRBJ2-5; unclear D gene. V lost 0 bases to trimming and J lost 4 bases, with 15 bases between them. The CDR3 sequence is 16 residues long. The germline V gene encodes CDR1 WSHSY and CDR2 SAAADI. CDR3 bases: TGCGCCAGCAGTGAGTCGGTCTTCTCGGGTAGAGAGACCCAGTACTTC. This encodes CASSESVFSGRETQYF.

V gene TRBV7-9 combines with J gene TRBJ2-2; possibly TRBD1 for D (7 bases). V lost 5 bases and J lost 1, with 11 bases in between. Germline V CDR1 and CDR2: SEHNR, FQNEAQ (reference sequence). The CDR3 consists of 15 residues. Here the CDR3 DNA reads TGTGCCAGCAGCGGAGGGGGCCAGAACACCGGGGAGCTGTTTTTT. Its translation: CASSGGGQNTGELFF.

The V gene is TRBV6-6, the J gene TRBJ1-1; TRBD1 is a possible D gene (5 bases). Germline V gene sequence: CDR1 MNHNY, CDR2 SVGAGI (reference sequence). CDR3 size: 14 residues. Trimming pared 7 bases from V and 4 bases from J, leaving 16 bases between. This chain's CDR3 is CASNLSGGGTEAFF. The DNA for the CDR3 is TGTGCCAGCAACCTTTCGGGGGGGGGCACTGAAGCTTTCTTT.

This chain links TRBV7-9 with TRBJ1-2; D is unresolved. The CDR3 is 15 amino acids. In germline, CDR1 is SEHNR, CDR2 FQNEAQ (reference sequence). Between the trimmed V and J ends, which lost 1 base and 7 bases, there was a span of 16 bases. CDR3 coding DNA: TGTGCCAGCAGCTTAGGCGGAGGAGGGCAAGGTGGCTACACCTTC. It specifies CASSLGGGGQGGYTF.

The rearrangement joins TRBV29-1 to TRBJ2-2; D not certain. This CDR3 spans 14 amino acids. The V end lost 7 bases, the J end lost 3 bases, and 15 bases lay between the germline ends. The germline CDR1 and CDR2 sequences are SQVTM and ANQGSEA. CDR3 protein: CSARPSADTGELFF. CDR3 bases: TGCAGCGCCCGACCAAGCGCCGACACCGGGGAGCTGTTTTTT.

V is TRBV27 and J is TRBJ2-1, with D unclear. The CDR3 loop spans 15 amino acids. The germline V and J ends were trimmed by 1 base and 8 bases, with 15 bases remaining between them. CDR1 is MNHEY and CDR2 is SMNVEV in the germline V gene (reference sequence). The CDR3 DNA reads TGTGCCAGCAGTTTATGGGGTAACGGTCACGATGAGCAGTTCTTC. It translates to CASSLWGNGHDEQFF.

The chain combines TRBV18 with TRBJ2-1; D gene ambiguous. The CDR3 has 15 amino acids. V lost 4 bases to trimming and J lost 0 bases, with 10 bases between them. Germline CDR1 is KGHSH and CDR2 is LQKENI. The CDR3 region is CASSQDKTSYNEQFF. The CDR3 coding sequence is TGTGCCAGCTCACAAGACAAGACCTCCTACAATGAGCAGTTCTTC.

This clone was counted a single time. This CDR3 reads CASSLIGPTDSGNTIYF. CDR3 in DNA: TGTGCCAGCAGCTTAATTGGCCCGACGGACTCTGGAAACACCATATATTTT. V usage is TRBV7-3 and J usage is TRBJ1-3; unclear D gene. The germline CDR1 and CDR2 sequences are SGHTA and FQGTGA. This CDR3 spans 17 amino acids. Trimming removed 1 base from V and 0 bases from J, with 13 bases in between.

This clone was detected only a few times. V usage is TRBV6-5 and J usage is TRBJ1-5; the match to TRBD1 covers 7 bases. Germline CDR1 reads MNHEY; CDR2 reads SVGAGI. The CDR3 is 14 residues long. With V trimmed by 0 bases and J by 7 bases, 3 bases remained unmatched. This chain's CDR3 is CASSYSTGYQPQHF. For the CDR3, the DNA is TGTGCCAGCAGTTACTCGACAGGGTACCAGCCCCAGCATTTT.

This chain uses TRBV7-3 with TRBJ1-1; D is possibly TRBD1 (6 bases). V was shortened by 4 bases and J by 6 bases, with 18 bases between the two germline ends. The CDR3 has 15 residues. CDR1 is SGHTA, CDR2 FQGTGA, per germline. The DNA of the CDR3 is TGTGCCAGCAGCTGGGGGCCCCAGAGTTACGCTGAAGCTTTCTTT. The encoded protein is CASSWGPQSYAEAFF.

The rearrangement uses TRBV11-3 and TRBJ2-1; 10 bases agree with TRBD2. Germline CDR1 and CDR2: SGHNT and YENEEA. V was pared by 2 bases and J by 1 base, with 2 bases of the junction left unmatched. The length of the CDR3 is 16 residues. The CDR3 nucleotides are TGTGCCAGCAGCTTAAGGACTAGCGGTTCCTACAATGAGCAGTTCTTC. Translating gives CASSLRTSGSYNEQFF.

This clone was detected a few times. This sequence joins TRBV16 and TRBJ2-3; D is possibly TRBD2 (6 bases). Germline CDR1 KGHSY, CDR2 FQNENV. Trimming stripped 1 base from V and 5 bases from J, with 7 bases between. The CDR3 extends over 13 amino acids. CDR3: CASSQFGGDTQYF. DNA for the CDR3: TGTGCCAGCAGCCAATTCGGGGGAGATACGCAGTATTTT.

The chain joins TRBV10-3 to TRBJ2-3, with D unresolved. The germline gives CDR1 ENHRY, CDR2 SYGVKD. V was pared by 0 bases and J by 0 bases, with 4 bases between. The CDR3 extends over 14 amino acids. For the CDR3, the DNA is TGTGCCATCAGTGAGTCATGGAGCACAGATACGCAGTATTTT. This sequence encodes CAISESWSTDTQYF.

The J gene is TRBJ1-2, the V gene TRBV12-5, with D unresolved. Deletions cut 5 bases from V and 8 bases from J, with 12 bases between. The CDR3 sequence is 12 residues long. In germline, CDR1 is LGHNT, CDR2 FRNRAP. CDR3 nucleotide sequence: TGTGCTAGTGGTCATGGACCCGGAGGCTACACCTTC. This codes for CASGHGPGGYTF.

The chain combines TRBV29-1 with TRBJ1-2; D is unclear. CDR3 length: 13 residues. V lost 6 bases, J lost 0 bases, and 11 bases lay in between. CDR1 and CDR2 (germline): SQVTM, ANQGSEA. The chain's CDR3 is CSVSPGSNYGYTF. The CDR3 DNA follows: TGCAGCGTCAGCCCGGGGTCTAACTATGGCTACACCTTC. The full variable domain, with the rest looked up from reference TRBV29-1 and TRBJ1-2, is SAVISQKPSRDICQRGTSLTIQCQVDSQVTMMFWYRQQPGQSLTLIATANQGSEATYESGFVIDKFPISRPNLTFSTLTVSNMSPEDSSIYLCSVSPGSNYGYTFGSGTRLTVV.

The chain uses TRBV9 and TRBJ2-1, with 11 bases lining up with TRBD1. This CDR3 has 15 amino acids. The germline V gene has CDR1 SGDLS and CDR2 YYNGEE. V lost 3 bases, J lost 5 bases, and 4 bases stayed unmatched. CDR3 nucleotide sequence: TGTGCCAGCAGCGGCCGGGACAGGGGGAACAATGAGCAGTTCTTC. Its translation is CASSGRDRGNNEQFF.

This clone was counted between two and nine times. The chain employs TRBV29-1 and TRBJ1-5; 7 positions match TRBD1. Germline V lookup: CDR1 SQVTM, CDR2 ANQGSEA. The J segment lost 2 bases and the V segment lost 7 bases, leaving 2 bases of the junction unmatched. This CDR3 has 12 residues. CDR3 residues: CSAGQGNQPQHF. In DNA form, the CDR3 reads TGCAGCGCCGGACAGGGCAATCAGCCCCAGCATTTT. Using reference TRBV29-1 and TRBJ1-5 for the parts outside the CDR3, the full variable domain is SAVISQKPSRDICQRGTSLTIQCQVDSQVTMMFWYRQQPGQSLTLIATANQGSEATYESGFVIDKFPISRPNLTFSTLTVSNMSPEDSSIYLCSAGQGNQPQHFGDGTRLSIL.

V usage is TRBV5-1 and J usage is TRBJ2-1, with 9 bases aligning to TRBD2. V was clipped by 2 bases and J by 7 bases; unmatched bases: 7. This CDR3 contains 15 residues. CDR1 and CDR2 from the germline V gene are SGHRS and YFSETQ. The CDR3 reads CASSLTGAGGNEQFF. The DNA for the CDR3 is TGCGCCAGCAGCTTAACCGGGGCGGGGGGGAATGAGCAGTTCTTC.